Presented here are 21 T cell receptor beta chains from one specimen sequenced in a study of blood T cell repertoires in COVID-19. Here immunoSEQ multiplex PCR was the method, and the copy in TCRdb shows in-frame clones only, minus some. The data contain fewer than 250,000 clones, roughly four fifths of them singletons. Sequencing was performed on peripheral blood. Receptor source: a woman between 45 and 60 years old with active or convalescent COVID-19.

The chain recombines TRBV28 with TRBJ2-5, with 7 nucleotides matching TRBD1. The CDR3 totals 14 residues. J gave up 5 bases and V 3 bases, and 6 bases lay outside the gene matches. Germline V gene sequence: CDR1 MDHEN, CDR2 SYDVKM. This chain's CDR3 is CASSLGRGWETQYF. Here the CDR3 DNA reads TGTGCCAGCAGTTTGGGCAGGGGGTGGGAGACCCAGTACTTC. Together with reference TRBV28 and TRBJ2-5, the CDR3 gives the full variable domain: DVKVTQSSRYLVKRTGEKVFLECVQDMDHENMFWYRQDPGLGLRLIYFSYDVKMKEKGDIPEGYSVSREKKERFSLILESASTNQTSMYLCASSLGRGWETQYFGPGTRLLVL.

The chain has TRBV5-1 and TRBJ1-1; D not resolved. The V gene's germline CDR1 is SGHRS and CDR2 YFSETQ. The CDR3 length is 14 residues. The ends were cut back, 0 bases at V and 1 base at J, with 7 bases in the middle. Written as DNA, the CDR3 is TGCGCCAGCAGCTTGGCGACAAAGAACACTGAAGCTTTCTTT. This encodes CASSLATKNTEAFF.

Only one count was recorded for this clone. The genes are TRBV18 and TRBJ1-5; 8 bases are shared with TRBD1. Germline V CDR1 and CDR2: KGHSH, LQKENI. The CDR3 runs to 15 residues. J lost 6 bases, V lost 6 bases, and 10 bases had no gene match. The CDR3 is CASSEEGQGSQPQHF. CDR3 DNA sequence: TGTGCCAGCTCTGAAGAAGGACAGGGAAGTCAGCCCCAGCATTTT. The entire variable domain, with the rest obtained from reference TRBV18 and TRBJ1-5, is as follows: NAGVMQNPRHLVRRRGQEARLRCSPMKGHSHVYWYRQLPEEGLKFMVYLQKENIIDESGMPKERFSAEFPKEGPSILRIQQVVRGDSAAYFCASSEEGQGSQPQHFGDGTRLSIL.

The chain is built from TRBV19 and TRBJ1-5; D not certain. The CDR3 is 13 residues long. V lost 8 bases and J 8 bases, leaving 16 bases between the germline ends. Germline loops: CDR1 LNHDA, CDR2 SQIVND (reference sequence). CDR3 nucleotides: TGTGCCAGTCGCACCCGGGTGCAAGAGCCCCAGCATTTT. It yields the protein CASRTRVQEPQHF.

The rearrangement joins TRBV10-3 to TRBJ2-5; weak D call: TRBD2 (5 bases). The CDR3 is 14 residues long. V was cut by 10 bases and J by 1 base, with 16 bases left in between. From germline, CDR1 is ENHRY and CDR2 SYGVKD. Here the CDR3 reads CATQEERVQETQYF. The CDR3 nucleotides read TGTGCCACGCAGGAGGAGAGGGTCCAAGAGACCCAGTACTTC.

The chain joins TRBV27 to TRBJ1-2, with 8 bases aligning to TRBD1. J was trimmed by 4 bases and V by 7 bases; bases with no gene match: 8. The CDR3 loop spans 14 amino acids. The V gene's germline CDR1 is MNHEY and CDR2 SMNVEV (reference sequence). In nucleotides, the CDR3 is TGTGCCAGCAAAGGGACAGGCCTACTCTATGGCTACACCTTC. Amino acids: CASKGTGLLYGYTF.

CDR3 DNA sequence: TGTGCCAGCAGCCAAGGACGACCCCTCGGGGACGAGCAGTACTTC. Translation gives CASSQGRPLGDEQYF. V gene TRBV3-1 (or the pseudogene TRBV3-2) combines with J gene TRBJ2-7; the D gene is possibly TRBD2 (5 bases). The CDR3 is made up of 15 amino acids. In germline, CDR1 is LGHDT, CDR2 YNNKEL (reference sequence). Trimming left V 1 base short and J 5 bases short, with 15 bases between.

The V gene is TRBV27, the J gene TRBJ2-7, with TRBD1 matching 8 bases. The CDR3 consists of 13 residues. CDR1 MNHEY and CDR2 SMNVEV come from the germline V gene (reference sequence). V lost 6 bases, J lost 1 base, and 2 bases stayed unmatched. The CDR3 DNA follows: TGTGCCAGCAGCAGGACAGGGTCCTACGAGCAGTACTTC. Translation: CASSRTGSYEQYF.

The CDR3 coding sequence is TGTGCCAGCAGCCATAAGATTGGGCGGGAGCTAGGGAATACGCAGTATTTT. Its translation: CASSHKIGRELGNTQYF. V gene TRBV4-2 combines with J gene TRBJ2-3, with 7 bases aligning to TRBD2. V lost 3 bases, J lost 7 bases, and 16 bases stayed unmatched. Germline CDR1 LGHNA, CDR2 YNFKEQ. The CDR3 is 17 amino acids.

The chain couples TRBV28 to TRBJ1-2; 9 bases align to TRBD1. The CDR3 length is 15 residues. Germline CDR1 is MDHEN and CDR2 is SYDVKM. V dropped 7 bases and J dropped 8; count of bases not matched to a gene: 14. The CDR3 DNA sequence: TGTGCCAGCACCATCGACGGGACAGGGAGAGGGGGCTACACCTTC. Translating it yields CASTIDGTGRGGYTF.

V gene TRBV5-4 combines with J gene TRBJ2-7; 8 nucleotides line up with TRBD2. CDR1 and CDR2 (germline): SGHNT, YYREEE (reference sequence). This CDR3 spans 15 amino acids. The V and J ends lost 4 bases and 1 base, in that order; junction bases with no gene match: 7. The CDR3 coding sequence is TGTGCCAGCAGCCCGGGAGGGTCGAGGTCCTACGAGCAGTACGTC. Protein sequence: CASSPGGSRSYEQYV.

The V call is TRBV6-5, the J call TRBJ1-6, with a weak D call TRBD1 (6 bases). V gave up 2 bases and J gave up 8 bases, with 10 bases separating them. The length of the CDR3 is 14 residues. Germline assignment: CDR1 MNHEY and CDR2 SVGAGI. CDR3 sequence: CASSYGTLDSPLHF. In DNA, the CDR3 is TGTGCCAGCAGTTACGGGACACTTGATTCACCCCTCCACTTT.

The chain carries TRBV10-2 and TRBJ2-1, with D unclear. The CDR3 length is 12 residues. V was clipped by 3 bases and J by 6 bases, with 6 bases between them. CDR1 and CDR2 from the germline V gene are WSHSY and SAAADI. The CDR3 region is CASSDWSNEQFF. The CDR3 nucleotides read TGCGCCAGCAGTGATTGGAGCAATGAGCAGTTCTTC.

This chain joins TRBV5-8 and TRBJ1-1; unclear D gene. This CDR3 has 14 residues. V dropped 4 bases and J dropped 11 bases, with 21 bases sitting between them. Germline values: CDR1 SGHTS, CDR2 YDEGEE. CDR3 in DNA: TGTGCCAGCAGCAGAACCTACAGCATCGGCGGGGCTTTCTTT. Its protein is CASSRTYSIGGAFF.

This chain connects TRBV3-1 (or the pseudogene TRBV3-2) to TRBJ2-6, with a weak D call TRBD1 (6 bases). From germline, CDR1 is LGHDT and CDR2 YNNKEL (reference sequence). V gave up 3 bases and J gave up 4 bases, with 16 bases separating them. The CDR3 loop spans 17 amino acids. The chain's CDR3 is CASSQSEQGTGANVLTF. The CDR3 DNA is TGTGCCAGCAGCCAGTCAGAACAGGGCACGGGGGCCAACGTCCTGACTTTC.

The chain links TRBV2 to TRBJ1-4; 7 nucleotides align to TRBD1. This CDR3 has 14 amino acids. V was clipped by 5 bases and J by 3 bases; unmatched bases: 3. The germline V gene encodes CDR1 SNHLY and CDR2 FYNNEI. The CDR3 nucleotides read TGTGCCAGCAGTCGACAGGGCCCTAATGAAAAACTGTTTTTT. It codes for CASSRQGPNEKLFF.

The rearrangement joins TRBV15 to TRBJ1-5; 9 positions agree with TRBD1. Germline V lookup: CDR1 LNHNV, CDR2 YYDKDF (reference sequence). CDR3 length: 20 residues. The V segment lost 1 base and the J segment 3 bases; nucleotides outside the gene matches: 16. The CDR3 loop reads CATSRAFSRDRVRNNQPQHF. The CDR3 nucleotides are TGTGCCACCAGCAGAGCTTTTTCCCGGGACAGGGTTCGAAACAATCAGCCCCAGCATTTT.

This chain joins TRBV7-2 and TRBJ2-3; 7 bases agree with TRBD2. From germline, CDR1 is SGHTA and CDR2 FQGNSA. The V gene end was trimmed by 1 base and the J gene end by 6 bases; junction bases not matched to a gene: 4. The CDR3 is 14 amino acids. CDR3 amino acids: CASSLGLAYDTQYF. The CDR3 DNA is TGTGCCAGCAGCTTAGGACTAGCTTATGATACGCAGTATTTT. The complete variable domain, with remaining parts taken from reference TRBV7-2 and TRBJ2-3, reads GAGVSQSPSNKVTEKGKDVELRCDPISGHTALYWYRQSLGQGLEFLIYFQGNSAPDKSGLPSDRFSAERTGGSVSTLTIQRTQQEDSAVYLCASSLGLAYDTQYFGPGTRLTVL.

The rearrangement uses TRBV7-9 and TRBJ2-1; 8 bases map to TRBD1. Per germline, CDR1 SEHNR and CDR2 FQNEAQ (reference sequence). The CDR3 length is 15 residues. V lost 7 bases and J lost 4; bases outside the gene matches: 9. CDR3: CASTPRTGRYNEQFF. In DNA, the CDR3 is TGTGCCAGCACCCCCCGGACAGGGAGATACAATGAGCAGTTCTTC.

V is TRBV5-1 and J is TRBJ2-1; 7 nucleotides line up with TRBD2. CDR3 length equals 15 residues. Germline CDR1 and CDR2: SGHRS and YFSETQ. Trimming removed 1 base from V and 7 bases from J; junction bases left unmatched: 8. The CDR3 region has the DNA TGCGCCAGCAGCTTGTCGGGCGGGAGTTTTAATGAGCAGTTCTTC. Residues: CASSLSGGSFNEQFF.

This sequence joins TRBV11-2 and TRBJ1-5; no definite D call. Trimming left V 4 bases short and J 4 bases short, with 8 bases between. Germline CDR1 SGHAT, CDR2 FQNNGV. CDR3 size: 13 residues. The CDR3 sequence is CASSSQPNQPQHF. The CDR3 nucleotides read TGTGCCAGCAGCTCACAGCCAAATCAGCCCCAGCATTTT.